The clone carrying this T cell receptor beta chain was observed a handful of times. This sample stems from a study of blood T cell repertoires in COVID-19. As originally analysed: Amplifying reference gene primers gave estimates of nucleated cell counts. Data came from immunoSEQ multiplex PCR; TCRdb stores just in-frame clones and leaves some out. That table is the source of V, J and clone size, and D and trimming were worked out from the DNA. Here the sample spans around 37,000 clones, roughly 87% being singletons. Germline trimming cut 0 bases from V and 7 bases from J; bases unmatched to any gene: 0. This CDR3 region has 13 residues. Germline V CDR1 and CDR2: SGHTA, FQGNSA.

The sequenced material came from peripheral blood. The chain joins TRBV7-2 to TRBJ2-1; 7 nucleotides agree with TRBD2. This receptor was identified in a man aged 60-69 years with acute or convalescent COVID-19. In nucleotides, the CDR3 is TGTGCCAGCAGCTTAGCGCGGGGGAATGAGCAGTTCTTC. Translation gives CASSLARGNEQFF. Variable domain in full (rest from reference TRBV7-2 and TRBJ2-1): GAGVSQSPSNKVTEKGKDVELRCDPISGHTALYWYRQSLGQGLEFLIYFQGNSAPDKSGLPSDRFSAERTGGSVSTLTIQRTQQEDSAVYLCASSLARGNEQFFGPGTRLTVL.